This T cell receptor (beta chain) was identified during a study of T-cell reconstitution after alpha-beta-depleted transplantation in children. Study-level points and caveats: Several hundred expanded graft clones reportedly supplied alpha-beta T cells about two months after transplant.

Trimming shortened V by 1 base and J by 0 bases, and 7 bases separated the two germline ends. Germline values: CDR1 SGHVS, CDR2 FQNEAQ. This CDR3 comprises 15 residues. The table lists this clonotype with many counts. Its antigen is undetermined. TCRbeta library preparation incorporated unique molecular identifiers. TCRdb reprocessed the PCR reads with MiXCR, giving one entry per CDR3 protein. The sample consists of 65,000 to 85,000 distinct CDR3 sequences, roughly a tenth of them appearing once. This sample comprised PBMCs, obtained before TCRalphabeta/CD19-depleted stem cell transplant. This chain uses TRBV7-8 with TRBJ1-5; D remains unclear. The receptor comes from a boy between 10 and 17 years old with acute myeloid leukemia, due to receive a stem cell transplant. CDR3 amino acids: CASSLESGSNQPQHF. The CDR3 DNA is TGTGCCAGCAGCTTAGAGTCTGGTAGCAATCAGCCCCAGCATTTT.